These 11 T cell receptor beta chains were all obtained from the same sample, sequenced in a study of cytomegalovirus exposure and HLA in healthy donors. The PCR ran on 60 Vbeta and 13 Jbeta primers. Here immunoSEQ multiplex PCR was the method, and the copy in TCRdb shows in-frame clones only, minus some. The table has about 82,000 clones, approximately 80% seen once. Sequenced input: PBMCs. The receptors come from a human donor in good health.

This clone appeared a single time. An end of the junction differs from the germline gene, which may be a read error. This chain links TRBV7-9 with TRBJ1-5; TRBD1 agrees at 7 bases. The CDR3 covers 14 residues. Germline V gene sequence: CDR1 SEHNR, CDR2 FQNEAQ (reference sequence). The CDR3 DNA sequence: TGTTCCAGCAGCTTACAGGGGAGGGATCAGCCCCAGCATTTT. It codes for CSSSLQGRDQPQHF.

The chain carries TRBV30 and TRBJ1-2, with no clear D. V lost 0 bases, J lost 4 bases, and 12 bases lay in between. The CDR3 is 14 amino acids. In germline, CDR1 is GTSNPN, CDR2 SVGIG (reference sequence). CDR3 coding DNA: TGTGCCTGGAGTGTAGGAGGGTTCGGCTATGGCTACACCTTC. Translating gives CAWSVGGFGYGYTF. Based on the CDR3 plus reference TRBV30 and TRBJ1-2, the full variable domain is SQTIHQWPATLVQPVGSPLSLECTVEGTSNPNLYWYRQAAGRGLQLLFYSVGIGQISSEVPQNLSASRPQDRQFILSSKKLLLSDSGFYLCAWSVGGFGYGYTFGSGTRLTVV.

The chain uses TRBV7-2 and TRBJ1-2; 7 positions match TRBD1. CDR3 length: 15 residues. The V segment lost 5 bases and the J segment 5 bases; nucleotides outside the gene matches: 11. The V gene's germline CDR1 is SGHTA and CDR2 FQGNSA. The CDR3 region is CASSRNDRAVYGYTF. The DNA of the CDR3 is TGTGCCAGCAGCCGTAACGACAGGGCCGTGTATGGCTACACCTTC.

The J gene is TRBJ2-3, the V gene TRBV4-1; D is unclear. Trimming shortened V by 0 bases and J by 8 bases, and 9 bases separated the two germline ends. This CDR3 comprises 13 residues. CDR1 is MGHRA, CDR2 YSYEKL, per germline. CDR3 in amino acids: CASSQDRRRTQYF. As DNA, the CDR3 is TGCGCCAGCAGCCAAGATCGTCGTCGTACGCAGTATTTT.

This rearrangement joins TRBV18 to TRBJ1-5; TRBD1 aligns across 7 bases. The CDR3 spans 15 residues. Germline V lookup: CDR1 KGHSH, CDR2 LQKENI. J lost 2 bases, V lost 1 base, and 2 bases had no gene match. The DNA of the CDR3 is TGTGCCAGCTCACCACAGGGGGCGGGCAATCAGCCCCAGCATTTT. It encodes CASSPQGAGNQPQHF. The full variable domain, with the rest looked up from reference TRBV18 and TRBJ1-5, is NAGVMQNPRHLVRRRGQEARLRCSPMKGHSHVYWYRQLPEEGLKFMVYLQKENIIDESGMPKERFSAEFPKEGPSILRIQQVVRGDSAAYFCASSPQGAGNQPQHFGDGTRLSIL.

The CDR3 bases are TGTGCCAGCTCACCACTAGCGGGGGGGGCCAATGAGCAGTTCTTC. Its translation is CASSPLAGGANEQFF. V is TRBV18 and J is TRBJ2-1; TRBD2 matches 11 bases. This CDR3 contains 15 residues. V dropped 1 base and J dropped 6; count of bases not matched to a gene: 2. Germline CDR1 KGHSH, CDR2 LQKENI. The variable domain in full, with the rest retrieved from reference TRBV18 and TRBJ2-1, is NAGVMQNPRHLVRRRGQEARLRCSPMKGHSHVYWYRQLPEEGLKFMVYLQKENIIDESGMPKERFSAEFPKEGPSILRIQQVVRGDSAAYFCASSPLAGGANEQFFGPGTRLTVL.

The rearrangement joins TRBV6-1 to TRBJ2-7; 11 nucleotides align to TRBD2. The CDR3 consists of 15 residues. With V trimmed by 0 bases and J by 2 bases, 0 bases remained unmatched. Germline assignment: CDR1 MNHNS and CDR2 SASEGT. CDR3 residues: CASSEASGGAYEQYF. Here the CDR3 DNA reads TGTGCCAGCAGTGAAGCTAGCGGGGGGGCCTACGAGCAGTACTTC.

This clone was seen a single time. An end of the junction differs from the germline gene, which may be a read error. This chain joins TRBV10-2 and TRBJ1-6, with 7 positions matching TRBD1. Germline V lookup: CDR1 WSHSY, CDR2 SAAADI. The length of the CDR3 is 18 residues. CDR3 DNA: TGCGCCAGCAGTTTCGGAGGTGGAGGGGGCTCCTATAATTCACCCCTCAACTTT. This encodes CASSFGGGGGSYNSPLNF.

The chain joins TRBV18 to TRBJ1-1; D is unresolved. The germline V gene has CDR1 KGHSH and CDR2 LQKENI. With 4 bases removed from V and 1 base from J, the gap between germline ends came to 7 bases. This CDR3 spans 13 amino acids. Here the CDR3 reads CASSLAENTEAFF. The CDR3 DNA is TGTGCCAGCTCACTGGCAGAGAACACTGAAGCTTTCTTT.

The rearrangement uses TRBV13 and TRBJ1-5; D is unclear. CDR3 length: 15 amino acids. CDR1 and CDR2 (germline): PRHDT, FYEKMQ (reference sequence). V lost 4 bases to trimming and J lost 0 bases, with 10 bases between them. CDR3 coding DNA: TGTGCCAGCAGCTCGTCCGGGTTTAGCAATCAGCCCCAGCATTTT. This gives the protein CASSSSGFSNQPQHF. The complete variable domain, with remaining parts taken from reference TRBV13 and TRBJ1-5, reads AAGVIQSPRHLIKEKRETATLKCYPIPRHDTVYWYQQGPGQDPQFLISFYEKMQSDKGSIPDRFSAQQFSDYHSELNMSSLELGDSALYFCASSSSGFSNQPQHFGDGTRLSIL.

The chain recombines TRBV29-1 with TRBJ1-4; 8 bases agree with TRBD1. CDR3 length equals 13 residues. From germline, CDR1 is SQVTM and CDR2 ANQGSEA. Trimming took 1 base from V and 6 from J; bases not matched to a gene: 1. This CDR3 reads CSVEAGGDEKLFF. CDR3 nucleotides: TGCAGCGTTGAAGCAGGGGGCGATGAAAAACTGTTTTTT.